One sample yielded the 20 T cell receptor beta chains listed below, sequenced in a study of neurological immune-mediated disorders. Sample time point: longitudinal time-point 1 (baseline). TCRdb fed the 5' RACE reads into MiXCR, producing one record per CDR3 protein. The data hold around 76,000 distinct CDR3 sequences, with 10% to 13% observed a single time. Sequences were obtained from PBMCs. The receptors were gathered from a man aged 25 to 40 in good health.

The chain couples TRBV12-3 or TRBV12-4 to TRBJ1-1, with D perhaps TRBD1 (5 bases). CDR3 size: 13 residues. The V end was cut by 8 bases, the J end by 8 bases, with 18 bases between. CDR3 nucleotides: TGTGCCAGCCAACAGGCGGAGGTTGGGGAAGCTTTCTTT. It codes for CASQQAEVGEAFF.

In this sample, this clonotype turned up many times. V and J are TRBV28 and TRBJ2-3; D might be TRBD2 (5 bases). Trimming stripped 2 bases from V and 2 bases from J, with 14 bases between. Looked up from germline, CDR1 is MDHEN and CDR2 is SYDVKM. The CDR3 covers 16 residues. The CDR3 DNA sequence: TGTGCCAGCAGTTTACACCTACTAGGTGTCACAGATACGCAGTATTTT. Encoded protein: CASSLHLLGVTDTQYF. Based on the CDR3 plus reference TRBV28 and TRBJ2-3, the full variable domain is DVKVTQSSRYLVKRTGEKVFLECVQDMDHENMFWYRQDPGLGLRLIYFSYDVKMKEKGDIPEGYSVSREKKERFSLILESASTNQTSMYLCASSLHLLGVTDTQYFGPGTRLTVL.

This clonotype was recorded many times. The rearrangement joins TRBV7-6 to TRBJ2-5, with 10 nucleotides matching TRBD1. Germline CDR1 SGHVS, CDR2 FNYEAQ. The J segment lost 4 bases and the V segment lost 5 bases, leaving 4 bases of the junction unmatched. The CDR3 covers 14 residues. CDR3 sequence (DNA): TGTGCCAGCAGCCCGGGACAGGGGATAGAGACCCAGTACTTC. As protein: CASSPGQGIETQYF. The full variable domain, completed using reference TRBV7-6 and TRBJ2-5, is GAGVSQSPRYKVTKRGQDVALRCDPISGHVSLYWYRQALGQGPEFLTYFNYEAQQDKSGLPNDRFSAERPEGSISTLTIQRTEQRDSAMYRCASSPGQGIETQYFGPGTRLLVL.

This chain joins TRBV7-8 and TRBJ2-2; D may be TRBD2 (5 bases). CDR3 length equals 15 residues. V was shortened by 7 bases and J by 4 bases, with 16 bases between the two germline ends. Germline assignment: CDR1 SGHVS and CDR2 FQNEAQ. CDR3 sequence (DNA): TGTGCCAGCACCTTGGTGGTCCGGGGCACCGGGGAGCTGTTTTTT. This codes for CASTLVVRGTGELFF.

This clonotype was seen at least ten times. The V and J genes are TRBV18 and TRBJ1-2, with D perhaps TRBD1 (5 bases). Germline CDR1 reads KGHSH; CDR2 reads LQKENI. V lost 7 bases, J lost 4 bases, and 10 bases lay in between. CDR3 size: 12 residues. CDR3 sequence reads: CASFRDGYGYTF. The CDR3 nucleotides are TGTGCCAGCTTCAGGGACGGCTATGGCTACACCTTC.

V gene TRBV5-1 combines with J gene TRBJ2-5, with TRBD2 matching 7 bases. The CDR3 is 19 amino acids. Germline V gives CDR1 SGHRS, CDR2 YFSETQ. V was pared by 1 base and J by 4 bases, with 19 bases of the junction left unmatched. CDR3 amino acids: CASSLPSGSPHKIRETQYF. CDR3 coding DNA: TGCGCCAGCAGCTTGCCTAGCGGATCCCCACATAAAATACGAGAGACCCAGTACTTC.

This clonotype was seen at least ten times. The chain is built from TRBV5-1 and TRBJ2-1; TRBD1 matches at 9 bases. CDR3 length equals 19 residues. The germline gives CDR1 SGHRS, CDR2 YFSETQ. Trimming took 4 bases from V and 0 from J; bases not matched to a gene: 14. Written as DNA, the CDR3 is TGCGCCAGCAGCCACCACCGGGACAGGGCGTTGAGCTCCTACAATGAGCAGTTCTTC. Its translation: CASSHHRDRALSSYNEQFF.

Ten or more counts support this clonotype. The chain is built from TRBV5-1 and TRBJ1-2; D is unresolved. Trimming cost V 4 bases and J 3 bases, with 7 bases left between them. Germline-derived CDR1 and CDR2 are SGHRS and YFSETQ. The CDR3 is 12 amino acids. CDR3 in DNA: TGCGCCAGCAGCCGGGGTGACTATGGCTACACCTTC. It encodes CASSRGDYGYTF.

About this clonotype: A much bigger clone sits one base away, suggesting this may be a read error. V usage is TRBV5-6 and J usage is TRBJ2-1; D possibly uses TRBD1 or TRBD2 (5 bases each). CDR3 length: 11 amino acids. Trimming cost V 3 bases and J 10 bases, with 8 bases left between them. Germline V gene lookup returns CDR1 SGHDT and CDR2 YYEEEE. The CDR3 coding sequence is TGTGCCAGCAGCTGGGGGTGGGAGCAGTTCTTC. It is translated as CASSWGWEQFF.

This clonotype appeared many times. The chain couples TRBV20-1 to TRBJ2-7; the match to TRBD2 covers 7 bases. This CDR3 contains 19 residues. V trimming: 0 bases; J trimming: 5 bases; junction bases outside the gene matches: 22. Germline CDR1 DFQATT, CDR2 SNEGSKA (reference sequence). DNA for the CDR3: TGCAGTGCTAGAGATTCGTTCGGCTCTGGCGGGAGAATCCTCGACGAGCAGTACTTC. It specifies CSARDSFGSGGRILDEQYF.

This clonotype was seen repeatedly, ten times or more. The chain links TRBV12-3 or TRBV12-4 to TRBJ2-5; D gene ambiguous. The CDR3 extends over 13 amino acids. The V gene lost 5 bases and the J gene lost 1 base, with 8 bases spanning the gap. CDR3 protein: CASSLDSQETQYF. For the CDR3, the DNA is TGTGCCAGCAGTCTGGATTCCCAAGAGACCCAGTACTTC.

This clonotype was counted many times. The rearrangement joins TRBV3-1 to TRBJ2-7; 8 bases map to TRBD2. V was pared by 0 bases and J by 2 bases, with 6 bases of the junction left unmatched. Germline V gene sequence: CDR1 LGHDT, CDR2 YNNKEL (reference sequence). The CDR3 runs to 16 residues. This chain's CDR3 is CASSQDGREVPYEQYF. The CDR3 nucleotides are TGTGCCAGCAGCCAAGATGGGCGGGAGGTCCCCTACGAGCAGTACTTC.

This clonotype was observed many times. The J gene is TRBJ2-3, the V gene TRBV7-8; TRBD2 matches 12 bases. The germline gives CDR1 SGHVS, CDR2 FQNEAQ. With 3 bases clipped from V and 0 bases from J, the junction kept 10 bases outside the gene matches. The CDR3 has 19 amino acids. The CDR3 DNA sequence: TGTGCCAGCAGCTTTGCCCCGGGACTAGCGGGTCCTAGCACAGATACGCAGTATTTT. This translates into CASSFAPGLAGPSTDTQYF. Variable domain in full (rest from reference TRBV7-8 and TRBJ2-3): GAGVSQSPRYKVAKRGQDVALRCDPISGHVSLFWYQQALGQGPEFLTYFQNEAQLDKSGLPSDRFFAERPEGSVSTLKIQRTQQEDSAVYLCASSFAPGLAGPSTDTQYFGPGTRLTVL.

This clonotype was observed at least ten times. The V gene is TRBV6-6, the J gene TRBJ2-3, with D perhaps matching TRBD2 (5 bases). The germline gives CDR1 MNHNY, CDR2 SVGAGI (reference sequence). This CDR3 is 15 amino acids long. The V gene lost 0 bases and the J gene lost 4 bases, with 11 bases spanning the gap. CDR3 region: CASSYSRRGSDTQYF. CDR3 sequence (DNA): TGTGCCAGCAGTTACTCCCGGAGAGGGTCAGATACGCAGTATTTT.

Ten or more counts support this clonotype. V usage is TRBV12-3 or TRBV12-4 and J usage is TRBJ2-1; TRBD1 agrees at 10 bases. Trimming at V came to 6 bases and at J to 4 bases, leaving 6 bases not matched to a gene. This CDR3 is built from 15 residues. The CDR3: CASSPTGGAYNEQFF. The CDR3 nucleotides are TGTGCCAGCAGCCCGACAGGGGGCGCTTACAATGAGCAGTTCTTC.

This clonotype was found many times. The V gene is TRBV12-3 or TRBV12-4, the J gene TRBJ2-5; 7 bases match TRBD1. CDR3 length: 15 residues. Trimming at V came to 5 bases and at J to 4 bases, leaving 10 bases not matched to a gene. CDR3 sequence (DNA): TGTGCCAGCAGTATAAGACAGGGAGTCGGAGAGACCCAGTACTTC. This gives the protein CASSIRQGVGETQYF.

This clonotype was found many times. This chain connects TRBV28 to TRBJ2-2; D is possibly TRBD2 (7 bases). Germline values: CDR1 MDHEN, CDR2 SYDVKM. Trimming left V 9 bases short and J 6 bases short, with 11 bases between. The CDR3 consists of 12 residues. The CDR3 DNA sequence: TGTGCCAGTGAGGGGGGGTCCGGGGAGCTGTTTTTT. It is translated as CASEGGSGELFF. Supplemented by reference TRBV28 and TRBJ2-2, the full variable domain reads DVKVTQSSRYLVKRTGEKVFLECVQDMDHENMFWYRQDPGLGLRLIYFSYDVKMKEKGDIPEGYSVSREKKERFSLILESASTNQTSMYLCASEGGSGELFFGEGSRLTVL.

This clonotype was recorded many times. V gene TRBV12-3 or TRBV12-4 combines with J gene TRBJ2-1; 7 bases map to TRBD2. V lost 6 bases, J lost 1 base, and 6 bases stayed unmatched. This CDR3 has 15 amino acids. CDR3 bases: TGTGCCAGCAGCCCTACTAGCGCATCCTACAATGAGCAGTTCTTC. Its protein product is CASSPTSASYNEQFF.

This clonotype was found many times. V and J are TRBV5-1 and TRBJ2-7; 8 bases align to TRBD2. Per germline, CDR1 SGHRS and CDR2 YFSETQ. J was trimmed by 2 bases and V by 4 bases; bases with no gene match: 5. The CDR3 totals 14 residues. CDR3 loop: CASSSTSGPYEQYF. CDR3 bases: TGCGCCAGCAGCAGTACTAGCGGACCCTACGAGCAGTACTTC.

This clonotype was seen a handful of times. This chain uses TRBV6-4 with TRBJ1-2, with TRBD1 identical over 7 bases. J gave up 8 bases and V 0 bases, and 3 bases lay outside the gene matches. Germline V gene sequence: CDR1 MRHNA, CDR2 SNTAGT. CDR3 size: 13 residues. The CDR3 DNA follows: TGTGCCAGCAGTGACTCGAGGGGGCACGGCTACACCTTC. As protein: CASSDSRGHGYTF.